This T cell receptor beta chain originates from a study of CD4 T cells in relation to SARS-CoV-2 and coronaviruses. CDR1 and CDR2 (germline): SNHLY, FYNNEI. CDR3 size: 16 residues. V lost 7 bases, J lost 0 bases, and 12 bases stayed unmatched. Profiling relied on immunoSEQ multiplex PCR, and the TCRdb table lists in-frame clones only, not all of them. The table records 15,000 to 25,000 clones, more than 60% of them present only once. Before the COVID-19 pandemic, during about 2010-2018, CD4+ T cells were taken from unexposed donors. CD4+ T cells were isolated from the cells after less than 13 days of culture. As regards this clone: Antigen: not known.

The chain uses TRBV2 and TRBJ2-7; 7 nucleotides align to TRBD2. Sequencing input: CD4+ T cells from PBMCs, cultured in vitro. The TCR comes from a human donor in good health. Here the CDR3 reads CASILPGGKRSYEQYF. DNA of the CDR3: TGTGCCAGCATCTTACCCGGGGGGAAGCGCTCCTACGAGCAGTACTTC.